A selection of T cell receptor beta chains follows, all from one sample in a study of T cell repertoires in cytomegalovirus infection. These receptors have no identified antigens. TCRdb reprocessed the reads via MiXCR and lists one record per CDR3 protein. The sample contains about 830,000 distinct CDR3 sequences, around a third of which appear only once. This specimen was cultured CD8+ T cells from PBMCs, taken from culture after CMV antigen stimulation. These receptors were collected from a human donor in good health (CMV status not recorded). Some clones in this sample may be carry-over from other donors' samples. Each CDR3 is given with its conserved first and last residue. D genes are given only for firm matches. For some rows the clone size is stated as once, few or many, or as a class when expanded; others skip it.

CDR3: CSARNGGIVGLNEKLFF
DNA: TGCAGTGCTAGAAACGGGGGCATAGTCGGCCTTAATGAAAAACTGTTTTTT
V: TRBV20-1
J: TRBJ1-4
size: -
D: -

CDR3: CASRAGGLKLTDTQYF
DNA: TGTGCCAGCAGGGCCGGAGGTCTAAAGCTCACAGATACGCAGTATTTT
V: TRBV2
J: TRBJ2-3
size: once
D: -

CDR3: CASSLAGGGALNEQFF
DNA: TGTGCCAGCAGCTTAGCTGGAGGGGGGGCCCTCAATGAGCAGTTCTTC
V: TRBV7-6
J: TRBJ2-1
size: once
D: -

CDR3: CASTPLGRGREDYGYTF
DNA: TGTGCCAGTACCCCACTCGGCAGGGGGCGCGAGGACTATGGCTACACCTTC
V: TRBV19
J: TRBJ1-2
size: few
D: TRBD1

CDR3: CASSPDRLGNYGYTF
DNA: TGTGCCAGCAGCCCCGATCGCCTGGGGAACTATGGCTACACCTTC
V: TRBV3-1
J: TRBJ1-2
size: -
D: -

CDR3: CASQGEGREQFF
DNA: TGTGCCAGCCAGGGGGAGGGGCGTGAGCAGTTCTTC
V: TRBV12-3/TRBV12-4
J: TRBJ2-1
size: few
D: -

CDR3: CATSDSTSYEQYF
DNA: TGTGCCACCAGTGATTCCACTTCCTACGAGCAGTACTTC
V: TRBV24-1
J: TRBJ2-7
size: -
D: -

CDR3: CASSSFTFGLGGEDDYGYTF
DNA: TGTGCCAGCAGTTCGTTCACCTTCGGGTTGGGGGGGGAGGACGACTATGGCTACACCTTC
V: TRBV6-5
J: TRBJ1-2
size: -
D: -

CDR3: CASSLGGGWRYGYTF
DNA: TGTGCCAGCAGCCTGGGAGGGGGCTGGAGGTATGGCTACACCTTC
V: TRBV5-6
J: TRBJ1-2
size: -
D: TRBD1

CDR3: CASSHLFRSDTEAFF
DNA: TGTGCCAGCAGCCACCTTTTTCGGTCAGACACTGAAGCTTTCTTT
V: TRBV4-1
J: TRBJ1-1
size: -
D: -

CDR3: CASSYSPAGSRNTEAFF
DNA: TGTGCCAGCAGTTACTCCCCCGCAGGGTCGAGGAACACTGAAGCTTTCTTT
V: TRBV6-6
J: TRBJ1-1
size: many
D: -

CDR3: CASGLYYEQYF
DNA: TGTGCTAGTGGTTTGTACTACGAGCAGTACTTC
V: TRBV12-5
J: TRBJ2-7
size: few
D: -

CDR3: CASGGGGGEQFF
DNA: TGTGCCAGCGGTGGCGGGGGGGGTGAGCAGTTCTTC
V: TRBV6-2/TRBV6-3
J: TRBJ2-1
size: -
D: TRBD2

CDR3: CASSSRDYRLDNEQFF
DNA: TGTGCCAGCAGTTCCCGGGACTACCGACTGGACAATGAGCAGTTCTTC
V: TRBV27
J: TRBJ2-1
size: -
D: TRBD2

CDR3: CASSRGGGSEAFF
DNA: TGTGCCAGCAGCCGCGGAGGGGGCTCTGAAGCTTTCTTT
V: TRBV4-2
J: TRBJ1-1
size: few
D: TRBD1

CDR3: CASSQAQDSYNEQFF
DNA: TGTGCCAGCAGCCAAGCTCAGGACAGTTACAATGAGCAGTTCTTC
V: TRBV3-1
J: TRBJ2-1
size: few
D: -

CDR3: CASSLGWQGATFF
DNA: TGTGCCAGCAGCTTAGGGTGGCAGGGGGCAACTTTCTTT
V: TRBV7-6
J: TRBJ1-1
size: many
D: TRBD1

CDR3: CASSRPDRGGAKNIQYF
DNA: TGTGCCAGCAGCCGTCCTGACAGGGGAGGAGCCAAAAACATTCAGTACTTC
V: TRBV11-1
J: TRBJ2-4
size: -
D: TRBD1

CDR3: CASRRAATSTDTQYF
DNA: TGTGCCTCAAGAAGGGCGGCGACTAGCACAGATACGCAGTATTTT
V: TRBV6-5
J: TRBJ2-3
size: few
D: -

CDR3: CASSELGDRGTGELFF
DNA: TGTGCCAGCAGTGAACTAGGGGATAGGGGCACCGGGGAGCTGTTTTTT
V: TRBV2
J: TRBJ2-2
size: -
D: -

CDR3: CASSRTGWGRDTQYF
DNA: TGTGCCAGCAGCCGTACAGGGTGGGGACGCGATACGCAGTATTTT
V: TRBV11-2
J: TRBJ2-3
size: many
D: -

CDR3: CATSPGEVQPQHF
DNA: TGTGCCACCAGCCCCGGGGAGGTTCAGCCCCAGCATTTT
V: TRBV15
J: TRBJ1-5
size: -
D: -

CDR3: CASSYSKRNQPQHF
DNA: TGTGCCAGCAGTTACTCGAAAAGGAATCAGCCCCAGCATTTT
V: TRBV6-6
J: TRBJ1-5
size: many
D: -

CDR3: CASMESEWKSNIQYF
DNA: TGTGCCAGCATGGAGTCGGAGTGGAAATCGAACATTCAGTACTTC
V: TRBV6-1
J: TRBJ2-4
size: -
D: -

CDR3: CASSSNPVNNQPQHF
DNA: TGTGCCAGCAGTTCTAACCCGGTCAACAATCAGCCCCAGCATTTT
V: TRBV6-5
J: TRBJ1-5
size: -
D: -

CDR3: CASSLGRGGNQPQHF
DNA: TGTGCCAGCAGCTTAGGGCGGGGTGGCAATCAGCCCCAGCATTTT
V: TRBV7-8
J: TRBJ1-5
size: many
D: -

CDR3: CASSEKRGLGYTF
DNA: TGTGCCAGCAGTGAGAAGCGGGGGCTTGGCTACACCTTC
V: TRBV25-1
J: TRBJ1-2
size: -
D: -

CDR3: CASSHVLAGEPEQFF
DNA: TGCGCCAGCAGCCATGTCCTAGCGGGGGAACCTGAGCAGTTCTTC
V: TRBV4-1
J: TRBJ2-1
size: few
D: TRBD2

CDR3: CATSDSGQGIDEQFF
DNA: TGTGCCACCAGTGATTCTGGCCAGGGTATCGATGAGCAGTTCTTC
V: TRBV24-1
J: TRBJ2-1
size: -
D: -

CDR3: CASITGRATEAFF
DNA: TGTGCCAGCATCACAGGACGGGCCACTGAAGCTTTCTTT
V: TRBV2
J: TRBJ1-1
size: -
D: -

CDR3: CSVEEREAEAFF
DNA: TGCAGCGTTGAAGAGCGTGAGGCTGAAGCTTTCTTT
V: TRBV29-1
J: TRBJ1-1
size: -
D: -

CDR3: CSAFSQGSYEQYF
DNA: TGCAGTGCCTTCTCACAGGGGTCCTACGAGCAGTACTTC
V: TRBV20-1
J: TRBJ2-7
size: once
D: TRBD1

CDR3: CASSSRDTFYDINEQFF
DNA: TGTGCCAGCAGTTCTAGGGACACCTTCTACGACATCAATGAGCAGTTCTTC
V: TRBV12-3/TRBV12-4
J: TRBJ2-1
size: -
D: -

CDR3: CASSLVPGGDRRGEQYF
DNA: TGTGCCAGCAGCTTAGTGCCGGGGGGCGACCGTAGGGGCGAGCAGTACTTC
V: TRBV7-8
J: TRBJ2-7
size: many
D: -

CDR3: CASSRVPGPLRPSINIQYF
DNA: TGTGCCAGCAGTAGAGTCCCGGGACCCCTCCGACCGTCCATAAACATTCAGTACTTC
V: TRBV6-1
J: TRBJ2-4
size: few
D: -

CDR3: CASTPGLNTEAFF
DNA: TGTGCCAGTACCCCGGGGCTTAACACTGAAGCTTTCTTT
V: TRBV19
J: TRBJ1-1
size: few
D: -

CDR3: CASTQGGLTSYNEQFF
DNA: TGTGCCAGCACCCAGGGGGGACTTACCTCCTACAATGAGCAGTTCTTC
V: TRBV6-8
J: TRBJ2-1
size: -
D: -

CDR3: CASRPPDRSIGYTF
DNA: TGTGCCAGCAGACCACCAGACAGGTCTATCGGCTACACCTTC
V: TRBV3-1
J: TRBJ1-2
size: -
D: -

CDR3: CASSFQPGQGQSPLHF
DNA: TGTGCCAGCAGTTTCCAACCCGGACAGGGTCAGTCACCCCTCCACTTT
V: TRBV12-3/TRBV12-4
J: TRBJ1-6
size: few
D: TRBD1

CDR3: CASTSWIHTEAFF
DNA: TGTGCCAGTACCTCGTGGATTCACACTGAAGCTTTCTTT
V: TRBV19
J: TRBJ1-1
size: -
D: -

CDR3: CASSSFRDEEKLFF
DNA: TGTGCCAGCAGCTCCTTCAGGGATGAGGAAAAACTGTTTTTT
V: TRBV7-9
J: TRBJ1-4
size: many
D: -